This T cell receptor beta chain was identified in a study of blood T cell repertoires in COVID-19. This CDR3 contains 14 residues. The V end was cut by 4 bases, the J end by 6 bases, with 16 bases between. Germline V CDR1 and CDR2: SGHDT, YYEEEE. Only in-frame clones appear in the TCRdb table, and some are missing; sequencing was by immunoSEQ multiplex PCR. The sample lists 150,000 or so clones, approximately 85% occurring once. The sample holds one count of this clone. The specimen sequenced was peripheral blood. V usage is TRBV5-6 and J usage is TRBJ1-2; possible D gene TRBD1, 6 bases. The receptor was derived from a man between 60 and 75 years old who had recovered from COVID-19. DNA of the CDR3: TGTGCCAGCAGCCCAGGGGCAGGTGTCGATGGCTACACCTTC. The encoded protein is CASSPGAGVDGYTF.